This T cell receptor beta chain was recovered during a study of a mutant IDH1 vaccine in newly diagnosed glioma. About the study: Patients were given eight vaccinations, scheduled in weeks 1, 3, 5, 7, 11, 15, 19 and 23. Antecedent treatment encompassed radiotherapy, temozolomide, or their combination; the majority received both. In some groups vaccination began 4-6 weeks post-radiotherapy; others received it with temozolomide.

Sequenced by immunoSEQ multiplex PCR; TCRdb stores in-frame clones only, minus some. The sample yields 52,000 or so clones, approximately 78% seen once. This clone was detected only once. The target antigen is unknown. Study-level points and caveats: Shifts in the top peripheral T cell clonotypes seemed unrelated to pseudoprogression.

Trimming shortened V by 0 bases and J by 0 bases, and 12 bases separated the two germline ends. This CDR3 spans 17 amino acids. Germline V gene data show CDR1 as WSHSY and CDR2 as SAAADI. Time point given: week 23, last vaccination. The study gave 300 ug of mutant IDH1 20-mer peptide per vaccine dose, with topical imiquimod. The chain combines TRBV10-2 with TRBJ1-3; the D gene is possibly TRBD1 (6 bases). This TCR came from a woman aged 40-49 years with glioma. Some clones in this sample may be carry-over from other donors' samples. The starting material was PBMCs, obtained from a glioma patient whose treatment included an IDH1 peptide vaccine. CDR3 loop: CASSESTGAFSGNTIYF. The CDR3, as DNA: TGCGCCAGCAGTGAGTCGACGGGGGCTTTCTCTGGAAACACCATATATTTT.